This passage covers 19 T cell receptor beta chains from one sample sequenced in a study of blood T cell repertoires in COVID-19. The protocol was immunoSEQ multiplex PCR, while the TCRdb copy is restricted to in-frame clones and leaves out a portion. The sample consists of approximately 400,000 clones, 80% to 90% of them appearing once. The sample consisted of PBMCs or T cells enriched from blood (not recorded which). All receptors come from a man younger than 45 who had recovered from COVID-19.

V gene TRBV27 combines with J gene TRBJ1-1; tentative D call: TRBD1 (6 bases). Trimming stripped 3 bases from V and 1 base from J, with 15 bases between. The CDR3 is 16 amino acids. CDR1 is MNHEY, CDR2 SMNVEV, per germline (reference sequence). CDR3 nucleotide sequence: TGTGCCAGCAGTTTTACCAGGGGAAGAGGGAACACTGAAGCTTTCTTT. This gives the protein CASSFTRGRGNTEAFF.

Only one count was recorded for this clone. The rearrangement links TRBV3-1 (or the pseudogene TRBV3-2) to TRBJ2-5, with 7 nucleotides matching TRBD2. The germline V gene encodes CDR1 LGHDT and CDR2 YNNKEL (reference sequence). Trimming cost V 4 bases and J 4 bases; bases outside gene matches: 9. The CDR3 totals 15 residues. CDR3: CASSPGPGGGETQYF. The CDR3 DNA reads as TGTGCCAGCAGCCCCGGCCCGGGGGGAGGAGAGACCCAGTACTTC.

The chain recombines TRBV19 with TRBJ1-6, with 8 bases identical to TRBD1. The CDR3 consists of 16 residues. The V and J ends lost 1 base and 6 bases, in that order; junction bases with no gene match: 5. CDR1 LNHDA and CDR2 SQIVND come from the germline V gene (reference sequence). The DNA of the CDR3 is TGTGCCAGTAGTATAGTTTTCGGACAGGGTAATTCACCCCTCCACTTT. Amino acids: CASSIVFGQGNSPLHF.

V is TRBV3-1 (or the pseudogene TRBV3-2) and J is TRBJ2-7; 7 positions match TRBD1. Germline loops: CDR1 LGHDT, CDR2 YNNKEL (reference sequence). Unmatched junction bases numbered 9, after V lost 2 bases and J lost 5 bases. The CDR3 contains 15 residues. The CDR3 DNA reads TGTGCCAGCAGCCAACAGTCAGGGGGTAGGAACGAGCAGTACTTC. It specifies CASSQQSGGRNEQYF.

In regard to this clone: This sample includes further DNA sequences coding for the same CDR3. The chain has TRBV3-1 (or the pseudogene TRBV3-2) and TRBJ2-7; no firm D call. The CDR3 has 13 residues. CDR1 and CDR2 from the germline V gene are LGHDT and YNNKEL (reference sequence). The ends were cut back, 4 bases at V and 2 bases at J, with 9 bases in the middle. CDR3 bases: TGTGCCAGCAGCCCAGGAACTCCCTACGAGCAGTACTTC. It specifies CASSPGTPYEQYF.

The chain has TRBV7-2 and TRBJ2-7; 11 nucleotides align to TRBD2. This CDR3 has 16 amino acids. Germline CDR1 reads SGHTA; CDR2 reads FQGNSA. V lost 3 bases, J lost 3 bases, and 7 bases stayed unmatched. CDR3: CASSLRGLAVLYEQYF. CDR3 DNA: TGTGCCAGCAGCTTGAGGGGACTAGCGGTGCTCTACGAGCAGTACTTC.

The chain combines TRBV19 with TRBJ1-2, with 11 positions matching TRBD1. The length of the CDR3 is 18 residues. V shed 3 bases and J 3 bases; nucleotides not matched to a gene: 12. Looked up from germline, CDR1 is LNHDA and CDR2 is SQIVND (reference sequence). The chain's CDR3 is CASSIQRGGTGGDYGYTF. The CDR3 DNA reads TGTGCCAGTAGTATCCAACGAGGGGGGACAGGGGGTGACTATGGCTACACCTTC.

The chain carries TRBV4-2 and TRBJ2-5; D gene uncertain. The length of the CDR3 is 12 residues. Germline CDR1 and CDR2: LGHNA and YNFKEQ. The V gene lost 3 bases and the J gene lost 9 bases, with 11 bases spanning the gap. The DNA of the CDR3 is TGTGCCAGCAGCCACCACCCCCAGGCCCAGTACTTC. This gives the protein CASSHHPQAQYF.

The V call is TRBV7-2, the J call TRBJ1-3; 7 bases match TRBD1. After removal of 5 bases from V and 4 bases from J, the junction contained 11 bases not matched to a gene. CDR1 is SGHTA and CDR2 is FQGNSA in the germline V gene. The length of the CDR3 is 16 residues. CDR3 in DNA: TGTGCCAGCAGCCAGGGGACAGTAAGTGGAGGAAACACCATATATTTT. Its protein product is CASSQGTVSGGNTIYF.

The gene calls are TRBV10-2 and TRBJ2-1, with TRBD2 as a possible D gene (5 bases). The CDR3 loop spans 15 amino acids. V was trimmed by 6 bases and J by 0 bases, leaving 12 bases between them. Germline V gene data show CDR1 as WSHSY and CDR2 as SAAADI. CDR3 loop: CASRSPGSSYNEQFF. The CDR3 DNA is TGCGCCAGCAGATCCCCGGGGAGCTCCTACAATGAGCAGTTCTTC.

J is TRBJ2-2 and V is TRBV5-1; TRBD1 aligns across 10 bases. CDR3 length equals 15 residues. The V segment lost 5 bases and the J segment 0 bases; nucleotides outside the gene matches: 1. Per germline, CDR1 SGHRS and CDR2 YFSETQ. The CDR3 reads CASRTGGSNTGELFF. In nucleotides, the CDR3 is TGCGCCAGCAGGACAGGGGGCTCGAACACCGGGGAGCTGTTTTTT.

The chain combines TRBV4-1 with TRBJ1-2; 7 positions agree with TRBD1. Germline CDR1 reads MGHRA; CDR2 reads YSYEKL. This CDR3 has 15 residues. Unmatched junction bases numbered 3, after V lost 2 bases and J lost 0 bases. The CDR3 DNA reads TGCGCCAGCAGCCAAACCCAGGGGGCTAACTATGGCTACACCTTC. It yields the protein CASSQTQGANYGYTF.

The CDR3, as DNA: TGTGCCTGGTCTTACAGGATGGGGAACACTGAAGCTTTCTTT. Its protein is CAWSYRMGNTEAFF. The V and J genes are TRBV30 and TRBJ1-1; a possible D gene is TRBD1 (5 bases). The germline V and J ends were trimmed by 5 bases and 1 base, with 14 bases remaining between them. This CDR3 comprises 14 residues. Germline assignment: CDR1 GTSNPN and CDR2 SVGIG (reference sequence).

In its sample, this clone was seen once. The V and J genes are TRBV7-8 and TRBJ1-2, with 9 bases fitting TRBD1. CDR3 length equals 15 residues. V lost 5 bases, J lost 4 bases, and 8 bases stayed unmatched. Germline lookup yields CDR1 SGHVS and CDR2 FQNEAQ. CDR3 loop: CASSQGTGKTYGYTF. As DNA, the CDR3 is TGTGCCAGCAGCCAAGGGACAGGGAAGACCTATGGCTACACCTTC.

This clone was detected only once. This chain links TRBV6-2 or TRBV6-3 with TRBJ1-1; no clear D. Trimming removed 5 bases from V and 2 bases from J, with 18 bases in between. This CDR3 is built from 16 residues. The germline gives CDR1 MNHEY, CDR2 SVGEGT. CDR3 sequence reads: CASSIGIVRHNTEAFF. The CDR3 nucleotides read TGTGCCAGCAGTATCGGGATAGTAAGACATAACACTGAAGCTTTCTTT.

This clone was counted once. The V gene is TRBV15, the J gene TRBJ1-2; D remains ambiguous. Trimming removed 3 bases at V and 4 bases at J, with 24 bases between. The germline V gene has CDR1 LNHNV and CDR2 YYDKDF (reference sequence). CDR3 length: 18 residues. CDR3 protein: CATSSPRASLGAGYGYTF. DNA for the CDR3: TGTGCCACCAGCAGCCCGAGGGCCTCCCTGGGAGCGGGCTATGGCTACACCTTC.

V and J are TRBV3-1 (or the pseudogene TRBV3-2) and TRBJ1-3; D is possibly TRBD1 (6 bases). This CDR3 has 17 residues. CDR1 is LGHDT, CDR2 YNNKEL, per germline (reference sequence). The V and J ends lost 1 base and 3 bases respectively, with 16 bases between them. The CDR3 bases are TGTGCCAGCAGCCAAGGGGCTTTTTGGGGGCTTGGAAACACCATATATTTT. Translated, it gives CASSQGAFWGLGNTIYF.

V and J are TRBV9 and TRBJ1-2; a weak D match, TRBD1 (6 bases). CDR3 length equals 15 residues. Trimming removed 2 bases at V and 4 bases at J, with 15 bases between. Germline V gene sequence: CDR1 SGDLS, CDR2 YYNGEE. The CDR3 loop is CASSVGTTGIYGYTF. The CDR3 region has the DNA TGTGCCAGCAGCGTCGGAACGACAGGAATCTATGGCTACACCTTC.

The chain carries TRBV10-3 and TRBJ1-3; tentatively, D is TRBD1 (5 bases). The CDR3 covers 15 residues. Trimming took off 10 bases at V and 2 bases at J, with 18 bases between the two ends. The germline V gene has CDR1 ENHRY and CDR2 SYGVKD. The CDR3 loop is CATSKGRDAGNTIYF. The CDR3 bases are TGTGCCACCTCAAAGGGGCGTGACGCTGGAAACACCATATATTTT.